This T cell receptor (beta chain) was captured in a study of vaccination and CD4 T cells after COVID-19. Points from the study as a whole: Within convalescent individuals, 304 out of 307 vaccine-specific clones proved to be spike mono-reactive. Reactive clonotype counts went from median around 20 after infection to 35 to 45 after vaccination, nonsignificantly.

The count of this clonotype is one. Its specificity is unknown. The germline gives CDR1 LNHDA, CDR2 SQIVND (reference sequence). The CDR3 extends over 18 amino acids. V shed 5 bases and J 4 bases; nucleotides not matched to a gene: 13. From the PCR reads, TCRdb called clonotypes with MiXCR, one entry per CDR3 protein. There are 20,000 to 25,000 distinct CDR3 sequences in the sample; about three fifths occur only once, and 0.99% lies in the top ten. Sequencing used CD4+ T cells from blood, obtained before SARS-CoV-2 vaccination. This clonotype was sampled from a human donor who had recovered from COVID-19. The J gene is TRBJ2-6, the V gene TRBV19; 8 bases are shared with TRBD1. As DNA, the CDR3 is TGTGCCAGTAGTCCTCGGACAGGGTTGGCCCTCGGGGCCAACGTCCTGACTTTC. This sequence encodes CASSPRTGLALGANVLTF.